The entry below describes one TCR beta chain. This sample is drawn from a study of blood T cell repertoires in COVID-19. Overall study: Specimens from acute and convalescent COVID-19 originated in the United States, Italy and Spain.

The protocol was immunoSEQ multiplex PCR, while the TCRdb copy is restricted to in-frame clones and leaves out a portion. The sample holds 200,000 to 250,000 clones, about 82% seen once. Germline trimming cut 4 bases from V and 8 bases from J; bases unmatched to any gene: 10. The CDR3 extends over 14 amino acids. Germline V gene sequence: CDR1 LNHDA, CDR2 SQIVND (reference sequence). J is TRBJ1-2 and V is TRBV19, with TRBD1 matching over 7 bases. Sequenced material: peripheral blood. The receptor was isolated from a man of 80 years or more with acute or convalescent COVID-19. The CDR3 sequence: CASSRTGEVRGYTF. The CDR3 DNA is TGTGCCAGTAGTAGAACAGGGGAGGTCCGGGGCTACACCTTC.